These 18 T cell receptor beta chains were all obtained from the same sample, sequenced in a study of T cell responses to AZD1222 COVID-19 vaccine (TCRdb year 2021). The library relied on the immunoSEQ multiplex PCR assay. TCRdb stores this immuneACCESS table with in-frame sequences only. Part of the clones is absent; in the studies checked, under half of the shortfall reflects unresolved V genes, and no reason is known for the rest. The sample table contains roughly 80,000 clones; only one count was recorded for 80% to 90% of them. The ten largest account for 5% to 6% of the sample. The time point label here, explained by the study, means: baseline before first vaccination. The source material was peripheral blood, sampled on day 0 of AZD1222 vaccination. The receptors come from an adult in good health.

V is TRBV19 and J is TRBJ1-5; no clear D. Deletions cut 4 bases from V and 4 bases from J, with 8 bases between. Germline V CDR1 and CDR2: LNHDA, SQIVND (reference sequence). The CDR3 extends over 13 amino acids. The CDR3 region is CASSNRENQPQHF. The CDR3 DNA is TGTGCCAGTAGTAACCGGGAAAATCAGCCCCAGCATTTT.

The CDR3 loop reads CASNRNNPSTDTQYF. The CDR3 DNA sequence: TGTGCCAGCAACAGAAATAATCCTAGCACAGATACGCAGTATTTT. This sequence joins TRBV6-5 and TRBJ2-3, with unresolved D. The CDR3 is 15 amino acids. The V end was cut by 7 bases, the J end by 0 bases, with 14 bases between. Germline lookup yields CDR1 MNHEY and CDR2 SVGAGI.

CDR3 bases: TGTGCCAGCAGCTTACGCGGGGGCTCTGGGGCCAACGTCCTGACTTTC. This sequence encodes CASSLRGGSGANVLTF. This chain connects TRBV11-2 to TRBJ2-6; 7 bases line up with TRBD2. CDR3 length: 16 amino acids. Germline V CDR1 and CDR2: SGHAT, FQNNGV. Losses at the gene ends were 2 bases for V and 0 bases for J; bases not matched to a gene: 1. Variable domain in full (rest from reference TRBV11-2 and TRBJ2-6): EAGVAQSPRYKIIEKRQSVAFWCNPISGHATLYWYQQILGQGPKLLIQFQNNGVVDDSQLPKDRFSAERLKGVDSTLKIQPAKLEDSAVYLCASSLRGGSGANVLTFGAGSRLTVL.

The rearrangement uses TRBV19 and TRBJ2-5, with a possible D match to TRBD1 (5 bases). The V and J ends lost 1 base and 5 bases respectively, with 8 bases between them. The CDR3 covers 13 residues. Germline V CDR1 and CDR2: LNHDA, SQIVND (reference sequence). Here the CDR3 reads CASSIVRGETQYF. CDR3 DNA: TGTGCCAGTAGTATAGTAAGGGGCGAGACCCAGTACTTC.

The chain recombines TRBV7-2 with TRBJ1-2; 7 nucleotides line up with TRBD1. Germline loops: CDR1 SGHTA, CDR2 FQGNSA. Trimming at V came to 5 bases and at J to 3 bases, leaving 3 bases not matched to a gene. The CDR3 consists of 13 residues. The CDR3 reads CASSPGTDYGYTF. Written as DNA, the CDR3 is TGTGCCAGCAGCCCAGGGACAGACTATGGCTACACCTTC.

CDR3 sequence reads: CASSLLGTEAFF. The CDR3 DNA follows: TGTGCCAGCAGTTTATTGGGCACTGAAGCTTTCTTT. J is TRBJ1-1 and V is TRBV12-3 or TRBV12-4, with D uncertain. The ends were cut back, 2 bases at V and 4 bases at J, with 5 bases in the middle. This CDR3 is 12 amino acids long.

The CDR3 loop reads CAWKSDGRLGTYEQYF. The CDR3 DNA reads TGTGCCTGGAAATCTGACGGCCGCCTTGGGACCTACGAGCAGTACTTC. The chain uses TRBV30 and TRBJ2-7; no definite D call. The V gene lost 4 bases and the J gene lost 2 bases, with 21 bases spanning the gap. Germline V gives CDR1 GTSNPN, CDR2 SVGIG (reference sequence). The CDR3 length is 16 residues.

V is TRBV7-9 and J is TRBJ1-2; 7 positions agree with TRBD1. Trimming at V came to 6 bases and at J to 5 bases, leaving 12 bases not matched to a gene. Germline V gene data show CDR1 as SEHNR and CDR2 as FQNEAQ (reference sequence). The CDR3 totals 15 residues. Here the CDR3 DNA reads TGTGCCAGCAGTCCTCGACAGGGTGATGTATATGGCTACACCTTC. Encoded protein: CASSPRQGDVYGYTF. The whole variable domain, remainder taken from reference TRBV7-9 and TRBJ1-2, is DTGVSQNPRHKITKRGQNVTFRCDPISEHNRLYWYRQTLGQGPEFLTYFQNEAQLEKSRLLSDRFSAERPKGSFSTLEIQRTEQGDSAMYLCASSPRQGDVYGYTFGSGTRLTVV.

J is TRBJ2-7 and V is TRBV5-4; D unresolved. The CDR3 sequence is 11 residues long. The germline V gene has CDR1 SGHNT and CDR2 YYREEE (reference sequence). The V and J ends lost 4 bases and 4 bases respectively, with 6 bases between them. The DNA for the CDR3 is TGTGCCAGCAGCCACGGATACGAGCAGTACTTC. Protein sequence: CASSHGYEQYF.

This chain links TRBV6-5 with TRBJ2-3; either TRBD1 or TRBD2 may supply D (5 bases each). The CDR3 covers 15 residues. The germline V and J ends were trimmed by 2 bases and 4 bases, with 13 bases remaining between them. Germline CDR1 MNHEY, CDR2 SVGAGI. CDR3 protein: CASSYGGANADTQYF. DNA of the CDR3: TGTGCCAGCAGTTACGGGGGTGCGAACGCAGATACGCAGTATTTT.

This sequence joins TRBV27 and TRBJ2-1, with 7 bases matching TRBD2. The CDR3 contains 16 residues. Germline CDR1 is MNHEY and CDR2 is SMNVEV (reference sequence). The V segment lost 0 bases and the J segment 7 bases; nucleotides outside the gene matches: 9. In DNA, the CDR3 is TGTGCCAGCAGTTTATCGGGCGGGGAGGGTGTAAATGAGCAGTTCTTC. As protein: CASSLSGGEGVNEQFF.

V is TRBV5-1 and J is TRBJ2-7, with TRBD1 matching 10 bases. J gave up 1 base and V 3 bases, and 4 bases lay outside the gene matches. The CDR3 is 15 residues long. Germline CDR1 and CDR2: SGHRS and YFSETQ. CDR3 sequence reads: CASSSRQGASYEQYF. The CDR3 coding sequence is TGCGCCAGCAGCTCCCGACAGGGGGCATCCTACGAGCAGTACTTC.

The CDR3 DNA sequence: TGTGCCAGCACCCTCTTTAGCGGGGGCAGCCGGACCCAGTACTTC. It specifies CASTLFSGGSRTQYF. This chain uses TRBV27 with TRBJ2-5; 9 bases line up with TRBD2. The length of the CDR3 is 15 residues. Germline V CDR1 and CDR2: MNHEY, SMNVEV (reference sequence). Trimming took 7 bases from V and 7 from J; bases not matched to a gene: 13.

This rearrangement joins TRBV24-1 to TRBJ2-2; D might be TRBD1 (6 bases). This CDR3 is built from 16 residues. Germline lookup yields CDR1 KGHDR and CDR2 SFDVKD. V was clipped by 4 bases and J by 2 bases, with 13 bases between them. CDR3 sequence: CATSERRGPNTGELFF. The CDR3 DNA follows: TGTGCCACCAGTGAACGCAGGGGCCCCAACACCGGGGAGCTGTTTTTT.

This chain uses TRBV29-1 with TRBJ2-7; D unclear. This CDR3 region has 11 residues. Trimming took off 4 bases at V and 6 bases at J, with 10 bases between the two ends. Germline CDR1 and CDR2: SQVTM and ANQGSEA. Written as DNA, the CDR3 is TGCAGCGTTGCTTTAACCGTCGAGCAGTACTTC. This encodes CSVALTVEQYF.

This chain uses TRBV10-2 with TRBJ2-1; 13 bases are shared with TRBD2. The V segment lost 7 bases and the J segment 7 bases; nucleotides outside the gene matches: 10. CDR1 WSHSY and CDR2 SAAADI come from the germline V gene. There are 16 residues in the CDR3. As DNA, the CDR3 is TGCGCCAGCACTCCGACTAGCGGGGGGCGGTTGAATGAGCAGTTCTTC. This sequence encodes CASTPTSGGRLNEQFF.

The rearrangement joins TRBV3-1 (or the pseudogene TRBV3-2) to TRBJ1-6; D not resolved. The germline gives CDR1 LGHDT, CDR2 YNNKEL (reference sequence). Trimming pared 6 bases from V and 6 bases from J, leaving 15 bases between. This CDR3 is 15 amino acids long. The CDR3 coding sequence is TGTGCCAGCAGGCCTATCGGGGAACGTAATTCACCCCTCCACTTT. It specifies CASRPIGERNSPLHF.

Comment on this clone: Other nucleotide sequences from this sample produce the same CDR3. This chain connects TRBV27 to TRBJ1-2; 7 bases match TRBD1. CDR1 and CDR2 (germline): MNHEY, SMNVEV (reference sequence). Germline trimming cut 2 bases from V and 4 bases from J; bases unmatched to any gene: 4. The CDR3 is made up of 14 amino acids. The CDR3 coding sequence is TGTGCCAGCAGTTTAGGGGGACAGACCTATGGCTACACCTTC. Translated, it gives CASSLGGQTYGYTF.